This TCR beta chain originates from a study of cytomegalovirus exposure and HLA in healthy donors. Both 60 Vbeta primers and 13 Jbeta primers went into the PCR. Libraries were prepared by immunoSEQ multiplex PCR; TCRdb keeps only in-frame clonotypes and omits some of them. The sample has approximately 100,000 clones; about four fifths are singletons. There are 11 residues in the CDR3. Germline lookup yields CDR1 SNHLY and CDR2 FYNNEI. V was trimmed by 7 bases and J by 7 bases, leaving 10 bases between them. Sequencing used PBMCs. The chain carries TRBV2 and TRBJ1-2; D remains ambiguous. The clonotype originates from a man between 18 and 29 years old in good health and CMV-seropositive. The CDR3 nucleotides read TGTGCCAGCACTCCAGAGGGTGGCTACACCTTC. Encoded protein: CASTPEGGYTF.